In this sample, the clone carrying this TCR beta chain turned up many times. The target antigen is unknown. This sample is drawn from a study of neurological immune-mediated disorders. Regarding the study as a whole: The greatest TCR clonal expansion occurred in HTLV-1-associated myelopathy and the least in multiple sclerosis, which fell below healthy controls.

Looked up from germline, CDR1 is SGHRS and CDR2 is YFSETQ. CDR3 length: 15 residues. V was shortened by 0 bases and J by 0 bases, with 8 bases between the two germline ends. Each CDR3 protein is one row after TCRdb ran MiXCR on the 5' RACE reads. In the table there are about 88,000 distinct CDR3 sequences, 3.5% of which are singletons. The V call is TRBV5-1, the J call TRBJ2-3; D unclear. The sequenced sample was PBMCs. This sequence originates from a woman between 18 and 30 years old with multiple sclerosis. This chain's CDR3 is CASSLVGLSTDTQYF. The CDR3 DNA follows: TGCGCCAGCAGCTTGGTAGGGCTTAGCACAGATACGCAGTATTTT.